The clone carrying this TCR beta chain has more than one count but fewer than ten. The data originate from a study of T cells in Graves' hyperthyroidism and ophthalmopathy. Across the study: Peripheral blood sampling occurred at initial diagnosis, before any treatment.

Diagnosis relied on clinical symptoms, serum thyroxine and TRAb, thyroid ultrasound and orbital computed tomography. The CDR3 runs to 15 residues. V was clipped by 1 base and J by 4 bases, with 16 bases between them. The germline V gene encodes CDR1 DFQATT and CDR2 SNEGSKA (reference sequence). Using RNA transcripts as the source, TCR beta CDR3 regions were amplified. HTBI primers were the set used in a first-round RT-PCR of the TCR CDR3. TCRdb analysed the multiplex PCR reads with MiXCR anew, one entry per CDR3 protein. The data show 750,000 to 950,000 distinct CDR3 sequences, 35% to 40% seen once. The source is a man aged 18 to 29 with Graves' hyperthyroidism. The specimen was blood. This chain uses TRBV20-1 with TRBJ1-2, with D unresolved. The CDR3 loop reads CSARGEGQAPYGYTF. In DNA form, the CDR3 reads TGCAGTGCTAGAGGGGAAGGCCAGGCCCCCTATGGCTACACCTTC.